This note documents a single T cell receptor (beta chain) sequence. This sample was taken from a study of blood T cell repertoires in COVID-19. Study-level information: Spain, Italy and the United States supplied samples that represented acute and convalescent COVID-19.

Original handling: From reference gene primer amplification, estimates of nucleated cell counts were derived. The repertoire was sequenced with immunoSEQ multiplex PCR; TCRdb's copy has only in-frame clones and lacks some. That table gives V, J and clone size, and the DNA gave D and trimming. The sample includes about 180,000 clones, 65% to 90% of them seen just once. Looked up from germline, CDR1 is SGDLS and CDR2 is YYNGEE. This CDR3 is built from 14 residues. J gave up 6 bases and V 1 base, and 3 bases lay outside the gene matches. The chain is built from TRBV9 and TRBJ2-4; 8 nucleotides agree with TRBD2. The sample comprised peripheral blood. The origin of this receptor is a human donor in a cohort sampled during active COVID-19. CDR3 protein: CASSVSGGSNIQYF. As DNA, the CDR3 is TGTGCCAGCAGCGTATCGGGGGGGTCAAACATTCAGTACTTC.